These 9 T cell receptor beta chains came from one sample sequenced in a study of CD4+ T cells in melanoma. This table comes from immunoSEQ multiplex PCR, and its TCRdb copy is limited to in-frame clones, with some not included. This repertoire shows roughly 150,000 clones, 80% to 95% found once; its top ten account for approximately 1.4%. The receptors derive from a human donor with melanoma.

CDR3 residues: CASSLGWGGEQFF. In DNA, the CDR3 is TGTGCCAGCAGCTTAGGGTGGGGCGGCGAGCAGTTCTTC. The chain links TRBV7-6 to TRBJ2-1, with a weak D call TRBD1 (5 bases). Germline V gene sequence: CDR1 SGHVS, CDR2 FNYEAQ. Trimming cost V 1 base and J 10 bases, with 11 bases left between them. The CDR3 spans 13 residues.

The genes are TRBV30 and TRBJ1-6; 7 nucleotides match TRBD1. The CDR3 has 14 residues. CDR1 is GTSNPN and CDR2 is SVGIG in the germline V gene (reference sequence). J lost 8 bases, V lost 7 bases, and 11 bases had no gene match. In nucleotides, the CDR3 is TGTGCCTACCAACAGGGACAGAATTATTCACCCCTCCACTTT. Translated, it gives CAYQQGQNYSPLHF. The full variable domain, in which reference TRBV30 and TRBJ1-6 provide the parts outside the CDR3, is SQTIHQWPATLVQPVGSPLSLECTVEGTSNPNLYWYRQAAGRGLQLLFYSVGIGQISSEVPQNLSASRPQDRQFILSSKKLLLSDSGFYLCAYQQGQNYSPLHFGNGTRLTVT.

The chain carries TRBV7-9 and TRBJ1-1, with D tentatively TRBD1 (6 bases). V lost 5 bases and J lost 5, with 15 bases in between. Germline assignment: CDR1 SEHNR and CDR2 FQNEAQ (reference sequence). This CDR3 has 14 residues. As DNA, the CDR3 is TGTGCCAGCAGCCGAGGGGGGGCCCGGACTGAAGCTTTCTTT. Translation: CASSRGGARTEAFF.

This clone was counted once. This sequence joins TRBV5-1 and TRBJ1-2; 9 nucleotides line up with TRBD1. From germline, CDR1 is SGHRS and CDR2 YFSETQ. The V gene end was trimmed by 4 bases and the J gene end by 8 bases; junction bases not matched to a gene: 12. The CDR3 spans 15 residues. Here the CDR3 DNA reads TGCGCCAGCAGCGTAACAGGGGGCGCAGGCTACGGCTACACCTTC. Protein: CASSVTGGAGYGYTF.

The chain recombines TRBV29-1 with TRBJ2-7, with D hard to call. The V end was cut by 2 bases, the J end by 6 bases, with 17 bases between. Looked up from germline, CDR1 is SQVTM and CDR2 is ANQGSEA. The CDR3 runs to 14 residues. The DNA for the CDR3 is TGCAGCGTTGAATTGGGTAGTCCCTCTCGCGAGCAGTACTTC. Protein product: CSVELGSPSREQYF.

The rearrangement uses TRBV10-2 and TRBJ2-3, with D maybe TRBD2 (7 bases). Germline loops: CDR1 WSHSY, CDR2 SAAADI. The CDR3 spans 15 residues. With 3 bases removed from V and 4 bases from J, the gap between germline ends came to 14 bases. The CDR3 loop is CASSEAGGGPDTQYF. CDR3 in DNA: TGCGCCAGCAGTGAAGCTGGGGGGGGGCCAGATACGCAGTATTTT.

The rearrangement joins TRBV4-1 to TRBJ1-5; D remains unclear. The V end was cut by 1 base, the J end by 0 bases, with 7 bases between. This CDR3 contains 15 residues. From germline, CDR1 is MGHRA and CDR2 YSYEKL. The CDR3 region has the DNA TGCGCCAGCAGCCAAGGACGGTATAGCAATCAGCCCCAGCATTTT. Amino acid sequence: CASSQGRYSNQPQHF.

The chain links TRBV19 to TRBJ1-5, with no clear D. Trimming removed 5 bases at V and 0 bases at J, with 8 bases between. The CDR3 is made up of 14 amino acids. Germline assignment: CDR1 LNHDA and CDR2 SQIVND (reference sequence). The chain's CDR3 is CASSSMYSNQPQHF. CDR3 nucleotides: TGTGCCAGTAGTTCGATGTATAGCAATCAGCCCCAGCATTTT.

This clone was picked up one time. The chain couples TRBV4-1 to TRBJ2-7; no definite D call. Germline V gene data show CDR1 as MGHRA and CDR2 as YSYEKL. Trimming pared 1 base from V and 5 bases from J, leaving 18 bases between. This CDR3 has 16 amino acids. CDR3 loop: CASSQVLINGLDEQYF. The CDR3 coding sequence is TGCGCCAGCAGCCAAGTGCTCATAAACGGGTTGGACGAGCAGTACTTC.